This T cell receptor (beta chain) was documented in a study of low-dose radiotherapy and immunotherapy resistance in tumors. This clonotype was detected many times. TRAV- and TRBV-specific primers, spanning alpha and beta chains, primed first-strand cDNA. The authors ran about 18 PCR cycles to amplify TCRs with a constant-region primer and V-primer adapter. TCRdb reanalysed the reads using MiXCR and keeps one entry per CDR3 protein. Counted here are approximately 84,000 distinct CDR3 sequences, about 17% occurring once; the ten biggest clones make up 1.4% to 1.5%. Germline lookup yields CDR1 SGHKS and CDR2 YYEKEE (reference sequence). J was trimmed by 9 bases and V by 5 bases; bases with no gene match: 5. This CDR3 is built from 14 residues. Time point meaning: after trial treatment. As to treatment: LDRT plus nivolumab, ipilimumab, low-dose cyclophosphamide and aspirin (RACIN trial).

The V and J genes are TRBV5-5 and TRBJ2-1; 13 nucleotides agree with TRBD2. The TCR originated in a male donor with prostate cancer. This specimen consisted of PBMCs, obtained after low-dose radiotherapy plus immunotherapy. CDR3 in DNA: TGTGCCAGCAGTCTAGGACTAGCGGGAGCTGAGCAGTTCTTC. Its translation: CASSLGLAGAEQFF.